These 5 T cell receptor beta chains were all obtained from the same sample, sequenced in a study of T cell responses to AZD1222 COVID-19 vaccine. The data were produced by immunoSEQ multiplex PCR, yet TCRdb's version contains in-frame clones alone and is incomplete. The sample shows roughly 140,000 clones, about nine tenths of them seen only once. The source material was peripheral blood, sampled on day 0 of AZD1222 vaccination. These receptors all come from an adult in good health.

The chain links TRBV4-2 to TRBJ2-1, with TRBD2 matching 9 bases. V lost 4 bases to trimming and J lost 7 bases; unmatched junction nucleotides: 8. Germline CDR1 is LGHNA and CDR2 is YNFKEQ. CDR3 size: 15 residues. CDR3 nucleotides: TGTGCCAGCAGCCCTGGGGGTAGCGGGAGTAATGAGCAGTTCTTC. Protein sequence: CASSPGGSGSNEQFF.

V usage is TRBV30 and J usage is TRBJ1-5; 12 bases map to TRBD1. The CDR3 covers 14 residues. V lost 3 bases, J lost 6 bases, and 3 bases stayed unmatched. Germline loops: CDR1 GTSNPN, CDR2 SVGIG (reference sequence). The CDR3, as DNA: TGTGCCTGGAGCACGGGACAGGGGGCTCAGCCCCAGCATTTT. Translation gives CAWSTGQGAQPQHF.

The CDR3 DNA reads as TGTGCTAGTGGTTTGTTCACCGCCTCTGGAAACACCATATATTTT. Protein: CASGLFTASGNTIYF. The rearrangement links TRBV12-5 to TRBJ1-3; no clear D gene. V lost 2 bases and J 0 bases, leaving 8 bases between the germline ends. The length of the CDR3 is 15 residues. Germline CDR1 is LGHNT and CDR2 is FRNRAP.

This clone was detected a few times. The chain couples TRBV10-3 to TRBJ2-1, with a possible D match to TRBD2 (5 bases). CDR1 is ENHRY, CDR2 SYGVKD, per germline. V shed 7 bases and J shed 1 base, with 11 bases lying between them. CDR3 length: 14 amino acids. The CDR3 nucleotides read TGTGCCATCAACTCACTAGATTCCTACAATGAGCAGTTCTTC. This sequence encodes CAINSLDSYNEQFF.

The CDR3 coding sequence is TGTGCCAGCAGTGAAGGACGAGGGACCGAGCAGTACTTC. Encoded protein: CASSEGRGTEQYF. J is TRBJ2-7 and V is TRBV6-1; D might be TRBD1 or TRBD2, each matching 5 bases. V was trimmed by 1 base and J by 6 bases, leaving 10 bases between them. The CDR3 covers 13 residues. CDR1 and CDR2 from the germline V gene are MNHNS and SASEGT.